The 26 T cell receptor beta chains presented below share a single source sample, sequenced in a study of T cells in Graves' hyperthyroidism and ophthalmopathy. RNA transcripts served as the template for amplifying TCR beta CDR3 regions. Researchers ran a first-round RT-PCR on the TCR CDR3 using the HTBI primer set. TCRdb re-derived calls from the multiplex PCR reads in MiXCR, one entry per CDR3 protein. The sample shows 750,000 to 900,000 distinct CDR3 sequences, 35% to 40% of them seen only once. The sample was blood. The receptor set was obtained from a young man with Graves' hyperthyroidism.

This clonotype was seen ten or more times. The chain combines TRBV2 with TRBJ1-1; tentative D call: TRBD1 (5 bases). The germline V and J ends were trimmed by 7 bases and 4 bases, with 10 bases remaining between them. The V gene's germline CDR1 is SNHLY and CDR2 FYNNEI. This CDR3 is 12 amino acids long. The CDR3 coding sequence is TGTGCCAGCACTCGCGACAGCACTGAAGCTTTCTTT. This sequence encodes CASTRDSTEAFF. The full variable domain, rest sourced from reference TRBV2 and TRBJ1-1, is EPEVTQTPSHQVTQMGQEVILRCVPISNHLYFYWYRQILGQKVEFLVSFYNNEISEKSEIFDDQFSVERPDGSNFTLKIRSTKLEDSAMYFCASTRDSTEAFFGQGTRLTVV.

This rearrangement joins TRBV6-5 to TRBJ1-2; perhaps TRBD1 as D (6 bases). Trimming left V 5 bases short and J 6 bases short, with 13 bases between. Per the germline V gene, CDR1 is MNHEY and CDR2 is SVGAGI. The CDR3 has 13 amino acids. The CDR3 DNA sequence: TGTGCCAGCAGTCGAACAGGGTGGAATGGCTACACCTTC. Its translation is CASSRTGWNGYTF.

This clonotype was counted only a few times. The V gene is TRBV20-1, the J gene TRBJ2-7, with D perhaps matching TRBD2 (5 bases). The CDR3 is 14 residues long. The V gene's germline CDR1 is DFQATT and CDR2 SNEGSKA (reference sequence). V lost 3 bases to trimming and J lost 6 bases, with 18 bases between them. CDR3 coding DNA: TGCAGTGCTAGGGCGAGGACGGCTGGGAGCGAGCAGTACTTC. It is translated as CSARARTAGSEQYF.

This rearrangement joins TRBV6-2 or TRBV6-3 to TRBJ2-2; unclear D gene. The CDR3 is made up of 12 amino acids. Looked up from germline, CDR1 is MNHEY and CDR2 is SVGEGT. The V and J ends lost 8 bases and 4 bases respectively, with 8 bases between them. CDR3 nucleotides: TGTGCCAGCCTGAGACCCACCGGGGAGCTGTTTTTT. This gives the protein CASLRPTGELFF.

This clonotype was seen more than once but under ten times. V and J are TRBV2 and TRBJ2-2; 12 positions match TRBD1. The CDR3 totals 15 residues. The ends lost 6 bases at V and 11 bases at J; junction bases unmatched: 10. Germline values: CDR1 SNHLY, CDR2 FYNNEI. The CDR3 nucleotides read TGTGCCAGCAGCCTCCGGGACAGGGGGCGTAACGAGCTGTTTTTT. Translated, it gives CASSLRDRGRNELFF.

This clonotype was detected only a few times. One base away lies a much larger clone, so this may be a sequencing read error. The rearrangement links TRBV24-1 to TRBJ2-5; 7 bases agree with TRBD1. The CDR3 totals 14 residues. Germline loops: CDR1 KGHDR, CDR2 SFDVKD. Here the CDR3 reads CATSNFTGEETQYF. DNA for the CDR3: TGTGCCACCAGTAATTTCACAGGGGAAGAGACCCAGTACTTC.

The J gene is TRBJ1-1, the V gene TRBV9; D might be TRBD1 (6 bases). The CDR3 length is 14 residues. V shed 5 bases and J shed 3 bases, with 14 bases lying between them. Germline CDR1 SGDLS, CDR2 YYNGEE. In DNA, the CDR3 is TGTGCCAGCAGGCTTGCGGGGGCCCACACTGAAGCTTTCTTT. Encoded protein: CASRLAGAHTEAFF.

The sample holds a few counts of this clonotype. V usage is TRBV2 and J usage is TRBJ1-6; D not certain. The CDR3 is 14 residues long. The ends were cut back, 7 bases at V and 0 bases at J, with 7 bases in the middle. CDR1 is SNHLY, CDR2 FYNNEI, per germline. The CDR3 is CASNGDSYNSPLHF. The DNA of the CDR3 is TGTGCCAGCAACGGGGACTCCTATAATTCACCCCTCCACTTT.

This sequence joins TRBV12-3 or TRBV12-4 and TRBJ2-7; no firm D call. The CDR3 runs to 13 residues. Trimming stripped 3 bases from V and 2 bases from J, with 8 bases between. The CDR3 bases are TGTGCCAGCAGTTTGAACACAACCTACGAGCAGTACTTC. Its protein product is CASSLNTTYEQYF.

The genes are TRBV20-1 and TRBJ1-5; TRBD1 agrees at 7 bases. The V segment lost 3 bases and the J segment 1 base; nucleotides outside the gene matches: 6. The length of the CDR3 is 15 residues. Germline V gene sequence: CDR1 DFQATT, CDR2 SNEGSKA (reference sequence). The CDR3 bases are TGCAGTGCTAGTTCACAGGGGTTAAGCAATCAGCCCCAGCATTTT. Translation gives CSASSQGLSNQPQHF.

This clonotype appeared a few times. The V call is TRBV7-3, the J call TRBJ2-2, with TRBD1 matching 10 bases. Trimming at V came to 7 bases and at J to 4 bases, leaving 6 bases not matched to a gene. Per the germline V gene, CDR1 is SGHTA and CDR2 is FQGTGA. This CDR3 contains 15 residues. CDR3 loop: CASTPGTGATGELFF. In DNA, the CDR3 is TGTGCCAGCACCCCGGGGACAGGGGCCACCGGGGAGCTGTTTTTT.

The V gene is TRBV7-9, the J gene TRBJ1-6; D gene uncertain. Between the trimmed V and J ends, which lost 1 base and 8 bases, there was a span of 12 bases. The CDR3 loop spans 15 amino acids. Germline V lookup: CDR1 SEHNR, CDR2 FQNEAQ (reference sequence). Written as DNA, the CDR3 is TGTGCCAGCAGCTTAGAGCAGGTCGGGGATTCACCCCTCCACTTT. It codes for CASSLEQVGDSPLHF.

This clonotype was seen a few times. This chain links TRBV7-3 with TRBJ2-2; either TRBD1 or TRBD2 may supply D (6 bases each). Germline CDR1 and CDR2: SGHTA and FQGTGA. The V gene lost 5 bases and the J gene lost 5 bases, with 24 bases spanning the gap. The length of the CDR3 is 18 residues. In DNA, the CDR3 is TGTGCCAGCAGCCCTCGTGGGGGGCGAACCTTGGTGACCGGGGAGCTGTTTTTT. Its translation: CASSPRGGRTLVTGELFF.

This clonotype has ten or more counts. V is TRBV10-3 and J is TRBJ1-5; no clear D. Germline V lookup: CDR1 ENHRY, CDR2 SYGVKD. The CDR3 is 14 amino acids. V lost 4 bases and J 1 base, leaving 8 bases between the germline ends. CDR3 protein: CAISARESNQPQHF. The CDR3 coding sequence is TGTGCCATCAGTGCTCGGGAAAGCAATCAGCCCCAGCATTTT.

This clonotype occurred many times. The chain carries TRBV29-1 and TRBJ1-1; D might be TRBD1 (6 bases). CDR3 length: 12 residues. The ends were cut back, 2 bases at V and 5 bases at J, with 9 bases in the middle. Germline lookup yields CDR1 SQVTM and CDR2 ANQGSEA. CDR3 residues: CSVEKGGTEAFF. CDR3 in DNA: TGCAGCGTTGAAAAGGGGGGGACTGAAGCTTTCTTT.

The table lists this clonotype with many counts. The J gene is TRBJ1-3, the V gene TRBV7-9, with 7 nucleotides matching TRBD1. V shed 4 bases and J 0 bases; nucleotides not matched to a gene: 6. Germline CDR1 reads SEHNR; CDR2 reads FQNEAQ (reference sequence). This CDR3 has 16 amino acids. CDR3 in amino acids: CASSSPGQSSGNTIYF. The CDR3 coding sequence is TGTGCCAGCAGCTCACCGGGACAGTCCTCTGGAAACACCATATATTTT.

The J gene is TRBJ2-2, the V gene TRBV12-3 or TRBV12-4; D is perhaps TRBD2 (5 bases). Trimming shortened V by 3 bases and J by 0 bases, and 11 bases separated the two germline ends. The CDR3 is 16 residues long. CDR3 sequence: CASSLPGSANTGELFF. In nucleotides, the CDR3 is TGTGCCAGCAGTTTGCCGGGAAGCGCGAACACCGGGGAGCTGTTTTTT.

This clonotype was observed a handful of times. The genes are TRBV20-1 and TRBJ1-5; the match to TRBD1 covers 7 bases. J was trimmed by 5 bases and V by 4 bases; bases with no gene match: 17. The CDR3 has 17 amino acids. Germline values: CDR1 DFQATT, CDR2 SNEGSKA (reference sequence). CDR3 residues: CSAIGTASGALYQPQHF. In DNA, the CDR3 is TGCAGTGCTATCGGGACAGCATCAGGGGCCCTTTATCAGCCCCAGCATTTT.

A few counts support this clonotype. The rearrangement uses TRBV7-9 and TRBJ2-5, with a weak D call TRBD1 (5 bases). The CDR3 contains 16 residues. Trimming pared 6 bases from V and 2 bases from J, leaving 19 bases between. Germline V gene lookup returns CDR1 SEHNR and CDR2 FQNEAQ (reference sequence). This chain's CDR3 is CASSPGSTNPQETQYF. The CDR3 coding sequence is TGTGCCAGCAGTCCAGGGTCCACAAACCCACAAGAGACCCAGTACTTC.

The chain carries TRBV2 and TRBJ2-5; TRBD2 agrees at 15 bases. The V segment lost 5 bases and the J segment 9 bases; nucleotides outside the gene matches: 4. The germline V gene has CDR1 SNHLY and CDR2 FYNNEI. The CDR3 has 14 residues. The CDR3 spells CASSSGLAGGAQYF. CDR3 nucleotides: TGTGCCAGCAGTTCAGGACTAGCGGGGGGGGCCCAGTACTTC.

This clonotype was picked up many times. This chain connects TRBV2 to TRBJ1-1; D remains ambiguous. V gave up 4 bases and J gave up 1 base, with 7 bases separating them. Germline CDR1 SNHLY, CDR2 FYNNEI. The CDR3 loop spans 13 amino acids. The CDR3 coding sequence is TGTGCCAGCAGTGGGAGGCCGAACACTGAAGCTTTCTTT. It is translated as CASSGRPNTEAFF. Full variable domain (remainder filled in from reference TRBV2 and TRBJ1-1): EPEVTQTPSHQVTQMGQEVILRCVPISNHLYFYWYRQILGQKVEFLVSFYNNEISEKSEIFDDQFSVERPDGSNFTLKIRSTKLEDSAMYFCASSGRPNTEAFFGQGTRLTVV.

The sample holds many counts of this clonotype. The rearrangement joins TRBV11-2 to TRBJ2-5, with D uncertain. The V and J ends lost 7 bases and 2 bases respectively, with 11 bases between them. Germline values: CDR1 SGHAT, CDR2 FQNNGV. The CDR3 totals 13 residues. Here the CDR3 reads CASTLDAQETQYF. Written as DNA, the CDR3 is TGTGCCAGCACCTTGGACGCACAAGAGACCCAGTACTTC.

V usage is TRBV29-1 and J usage is TRBJ1-2, with D possibly TRBD1 on 6 matching bases. V was pared by 4 bases and J by 7 bases, with 13 bases between. Germline assignment: CDR1 SQVTM and CDR2 ANQGSEA. The CDR3 runs 12 residues. The CDR3 spells CSVAGVSIGYTF. The CDR3 nucleotides are TGCAGCGTTGCAGGGGTATCGATTGGCTACACCTTC.

In nucleotides, the CDR3 is TGCAGTGCGAAAGCAGGGAACATGGCCGAGCAGTACTTC. As protein: CSAKAGNMAEQYF. This chain links TRBV20-1 with TRBJ2-7, with D perhaps TRBD1 (5 bases). The length of the CDR3 is 13 residues. Germline-derived CDR1 and CDR2 are DFQATT and SNEGSKA (reference sequence). The germline V and J ends were trimmed by 6 bases and 6 bases, with 18 bases remaining between them.

In its sample, this clonotype was seen a few times. The chain joins TRBV6-6 to TRBJ1-1; D unclear. This CDR3 is 13 amino acids long. Germline V gene data show CDR1 as MNHNY and CDR2 as SVGAGI (reference sequence). Trimming removed 2 bases from V and 7 bases from J, with 11 bases in between. This CDR3 reads CASSYTGFGEAFF. The CDR3 coding sequence is TGTGCCAGCAGTTACACGGGATTCGGTGAAGCTTTCTTT.

This clonotype was counted ten times or more. V usage is TRBV19 and J usage is TRBJ1-2; the D is unclear. Per germline, CDR1 LNHDA and CDR2 SQIVND (reference sequence). The V and J ends lost 5 bases and 3 bases respectively, with 10 bases between them. The CDR3 loop spans 13 amino acids. The CDR3 DNA is TGTGCCAGTAGTGCCCACAACTACTATGGCTACACCTTC. This encodes CASSAHNYYGYTF.